The rows below give T cell receptor beta chains drawn from one sample of a study of T cell changes during pregnancy in multiple sclerosis. Here immunoSEQ multiplex PCR was the method, and the copy in TCRdb shows in-frame clones only, minus some. This table holds roughly 40,000 clones, roughly 92% found once. The sequenced sample was CD4+ T cells from peripheral blood mononuclear cells, obtained before pregnancy. These receptors all stem from a female donor with multiple sclerosis, enrolled in a pregnancy study. Both conserved end residues are part of each CDR3. A D gene is named only where the DNA matches it firmly. A clone size is listed for some rows: how often the clone was seen (once, few, many), or a class if it is expanded.

>.|TRBV5-5|TRBJ1-5|.
TGTGCCAGCAGCTTGGTTAGTTCAGGGGCGAATCGCAATCAGCCCCAGCATTTT
CASSLVSSGANRNQPQHF
>.|TRBV2|TRBJ1-5|TRBD1
TGTGCCAGCAGGGGTGGGACAGGGAATCAGCCCCAGCATTTT
CASRGGTGNQPQHF
>.|TRBV5-6|TRBJ2-7|.
TGTGCCAGCAGCAAGTCTAGCCAACCTTCCTACGAGCAGTACTTC
CASSKSSQPSYEQYF
>.|TRBV5-1|TRBJ2-2|.
TGCGCCAGCAGCCGAGAGTCGAGGCCCCACACCGGGGAGCTGTTTTTT
CASSRESRPHTGELFF
>.|TRBV5-1|TRBJ2-7|TRBD1
TGCGCCAGCAGCGAACAGGGGGCGCGATACGAGCAGTACTTC
CASSEQGARYEQYF
>few|TRBV4-2|TRBJ1-2|TRBD1
TGTGCCAGCAGCCAAGTCGATGGACAGGGGTATGGCTACACCTTC
CASSQVDGQGYGYTF
>.|TRBV2|TRBJ1-1|.
TGTGCCAGCAGTGGTGAGAGGGCTGAAGCTTTCTTT
CASSGERAEAFF
>once|TRBV7-8|TRBJ2-2|TRBD1
TGTGCCAGCAGCCTCAGGACAGGAGCGAACACCGGGGAGCTGTTTTTT
CASSLRTGANTGELFF
>.|TRBV23-1|TRBJ1-1|.
TGCGCCAGCAGTCGAGGGAACACTGAAGCTTTCTTT
CASSRGNTEAFF
>.|TRBV18|TRBJ1-5|.
TGTGCCAGCTCACCACTCCGACAGACCAATCAGTCCCAGCATTTT
CASSPLRQTNQSQHF
>.|TRBV2|TRBJ2-2|TRBD2
TGTGCCAGCGTAGGCGGTCCCAGGGTGACCGGGACTAGCGGGAGGGTGTTTGACACCGGGGAGCTGTTTTTT
CASVGGPRVTGTSGRVFDTGELFF
>.|TRBV10-2|TRBJ2-1|.
TGCGCCAGCAGTGCCGGCGGAGTCTACAATGAGCAGTTCTTC
CASSAGGVYNEQFF
>.|TRBV19|TRBJ2-1|TRBD2
TGTGCCAGTAGTATAGGGGGAATAGCGGGAGGGCCAACCAATGAGCAGTTCTTC
CASSIGGIAGGPTNEQFF
>few|TRBV5-4|TRBJ1-5|TRBD1
TGTGCCAGCAGCCTGGACAGGGATCAGCCCCAGCATTTT
CASSLDRDQPQHF
>.|TRBV10-3|TRBJ1-1|TRBD1
TGTGCCATCAGGGGACAGGGTTCGGCTTTCTTT
CAIRGQGSAFF
>once|TRBV2|TRBJ1-3|.
TGTGCCAGCAGTGCCCGGGCCTCAAGGGGGGGAAACACCATATATTTT
CASSARASRGGNTIYF
>.|TRBV6-6|TRBJ2-7|.
TGTGCCAGCAGTTACGATGAAGGGGCGCACGAGCAGTACTTC
CASSYDEGAHEQYF
>.|TRBV9|TRBJ1-2|TRBD1
TGTGCCAGCAGCGGCCCAGGACAGGGGGACTATGGCTACACCTTC
CASSGPGQGDYGYTF
>once|TRBV29-1|TRBJ2-7|.
TGCAGCGTTGAGCTCGACGGACTACCCTACGAGCAGTACTTC
CSVELDGLPYEQYF
>.|TRBV28|TRBJ1-6|TRBD1
TGTGCCAGCAGGGGACAGGGACGGCTTGGTTCACCCCTCCACTTT
CASRGQGRLGSPLHF
>.|TRBV7-2|TRBJ2-7|TRBD2
TGTGCCAGCAGCTTAGACGTTTTGGCGGGAGTCCCCTACGAGCAGTACTTC
CASSLDVLAGVPYEQYF
>.|TRBV6-1|TRBJ2-1|.
TGTGCCAGCAGTGCCACGGAGGCGGGATCCAATGAGCAGTTCTTC
CASSATEAGSNEQFF
>.|TRBV6-1|TRBJ1-4|TRBD1
TGTGCCAGCAGTGAATCTATGGCAGGGGGAAGAGAAAAACTGTTTTTT
CASSESMAGGREKLFF
>.|TRBV2|TRBJ2-7|.
TGTGCCAGCAGTGAAGCACTGACAGGTTACGAGCAGTACTTC
CASSEALTGYEQYF
>once|TRBV5-1|TRBJ1-4|TRBD1
TGCGCCAGCAGCTCCCAGGGGGCGACTAATGAAAAACTGTTTTTT
CASSSQGATNEKLFF
>.|TRBV5-6|TRBJ2-4|TRBD2
TGTGCCAGCAGCCGTCCCGGGACTAGCTTAAACATTCAGTACTTC
CASSRPGTSLNIQYF
>.|TRBV2|TRBJ1-2|.
TGTGCCAGCAGTGGGGAGTATGGCTACACCTTC
CASSGEYGYTF
>.|TRBV29-1|TRBJ2-3|TRBD2
TGCAGCGTTGAAGATCCGGGACTAGCGGGAGTGGCAGATACGCAGTATTTT
CSVEDPGLAGVADTQYF